This T cell receptor beta chain was profiled in a study of molecular identifiers for immune sequencing clone quantification. Study-wide background: Replicates split RNA from around 20,000 or 100,000 naive CD8 cells five ways, and the researchers sequenced four portions.

In preparing bulk TCR libraries, previously described methods and listed TCR primers were used. MiXCR was run by TCRdb on the PCR reads, yielding one entry per CDR3 protein. The data hold about half a million distinct CDR3 sequences, with around a fifth observed a single time. The CDR3 length is 17 residues. J gave up 8 bases and V 4 bases, and 14 bases lay outside the gene matches. As concerns this clonotype: This sequence may be a read error, since a much larger clone differs from it by one base.

The source is a human donor in good health. Some libraries in this study had Jurkat cell RNA spiked in. The rearrangement links TRBV12-3 or TRBV12-4 to TRBJ2-3; 11 positions match TRBD2. The sequencing input was naive CD8+ T cells from blood, with Jurkat cell RNA spiked in. Documented subset: FACS-sorted CD8+CD4-CCR7+CD45RA+ naive T cells. DNA of the CDR3: TGTGCCAGCAGTTCCACTATAGCGGGGGGGCCAAGAGCTACGCAGTATTTT. Residues: CASSSTIAGGPRATQYF.